These T cell receptor beta chains were read from a single sample in a study of beta chain features in type 1 diabetes. Clones were sequenced by immunoSEQ multiplex PCR, and TCRdb holds only the in-frame ones, with some missing. The sample lists about 140,000 clones, 9.7% occurring once. Material for sequencing was central memory CD4+ T cells from blood. The receptors stem from a woman aged 40 to 50 in good health. Each CDR3 is given with its conserved first and last residue. The D gene is left open where the match is weak. For some rows the clone size is stated as once, few or many, or as a class when expanded; others skip it.

>TRBV7-8|TRBD2|few|TRBJ2-3
CASSLGLAEDTQYF
TGTGCCAGCAGCTTAGGACTAGCGGAAGATACGCAGTATTTT
>TRBV6-5|-|few|TRBJ1-2
CASSRTDYTF
TGTGCCAGCAGCCGGACAGACTACACCTTC
>TRBV19|-|-|TRBJ2-1
CASSPQGSTLSEQFF
TGTGCCAGTAGTCCCCAGGGTTCCACTTTGAGCGAGCAGTTCTTC
>TRBV5-1|TRBD1|few|TRBJ1-2
CASSLTGANYGYTF
TGCGCCAGCAGCTTGACAGGGGCTAACTATGGCTACACCTTC
>TRBV11-2|-|few|TRBJ2-5
CASSFQGWETQYF
TGTGCCAGCAGCTTTCAGGGGTGGGAGACCCAGTACTTC
>TRBV7-8|TRBD2|-|TRBJ2-5
CASSAPGLAGGETQYF
TGTGCCAGCAGCGCCCCGGGACTAGCGGGGGGAGAGACCCAGTACTTC
>TRBV14|-|many|TRBJ2-3
CASSSTGLDTQYF
TGTGCCAGCAGCTCCACAGGATTAGATACGCAGTATTTT
>TRBV6-6|-|-|TRBJ1-2
CASSPGEDYGYTF
TGTGCCAGCAGCCCGGGAGAGGACTATGGCTACACCTTC
>TRBV29-1|-|-|TRBJ2-7
CSVELSDEQYF
TGCAGCGTTGAACTTTCCGACGAGCAGTACTTC
>TRBV2|-|few|TRBJ2-7
CASAVYDISYEQYF
TGTGCCAGCGCGGTATATGATATCTCCTACGAGCAGTACTTC
>TRBV5-1|-|-|TRBJ1-1
CASSYGGTGNTEAFF
TGCGCCAGCAGTTATGGCGGGACGGGGAACACTGAAGCTTTCTTT
>TRBV10-3|TRBD1|few|TRBJ1-5
CAISEGQGASQPQHF
TGTGCCATCAGTGAGGGACAGGGGGCAAGTCAGCCCCAGCATTTT
>TRBV10-3|TRBD1|few|TRBJ1-5
CAISPGQGNQPQHF
TGTGCCATCAGTCCGGGACAGGGAAATCAGCCCCAGCATTTT
>TRBV5-1|TRBD1|-|TRBJ1-1
CASSLELHRGRGTDTEAFF
TGCGCCAGCAGCTTGGAGCTTCACAGGGGGCGAGGAACGGACACTGAAGCTTTCTTT
>TRBV14|TRBD1|few|TRBJ1-3
CASSHRQGTGNTIYF
TGTGCCAGCAGCCACCGACAGGGTACGGGAAACACCATATATTTT
>TRBV5-6|TRBD2|few|TRBJ2-5
CASSRRLARGQETQYF
TGTGCCAGCAGCCGTCGACTAGCGAGAGGCCAAGAGACCCAGTACTTC
>TRBV6-1|-|-|TRBJ1-2
CASSEEGNYGYTF
TGTGCCAGCAGTGAAGAGGGGAACTATGGCTACACCTTC
>TRBV5-4|-|few|TRBJ1-2
CASSLGASTYGYTF
TGTGCCAGCAGCTTGGGTGCGAGTACGTATGGCTACACCTTC
>TRBV11-3|-|few|TRBJ2-2
CASSLASNTGELFF
TGTGCCAGCAGCTTAGCTTCGAACACCGGGGAGCTGTTTTTT
>TRBV5-1|TRBD1|few|TRBJ1-1
CASSGTGGNTEAFF
TGCGCCAGCAGCGGAACAGGGGGGAACACTGAAGCTTTCTTT
>TRBV14|TRBD1|few|TRBJ2-3
CASSSTGGTDTQYF
TGTGCCAGCAGCTCGACAGGGGGCACAGATACGCAGTATTTT
>TRBV6-4|TRBD1|few|TRBJ1-2
CASSAISTGAPYGYTF
TGTGCCAGCAGCGCTATATCGACAGGGGCCCCCTATGGCTACACCTTC
>TRBV2|-|few|TRBJ2-1
CASISGSSDEQFF
TGTGCCAGCATATCGGGGTCCTCGGATGAGCAGTTCTTC
>TRBV6-6|-|many|TRBJ1-5
CASRGHDSNQPQHF
TGTGCCAGCAGGGGACACGATAGCAATCAGCCCCAGCATTTT
>TRBV19|TRBD2|few|TRBJ2-1
CASSIGTSGGASPQFF
TGTGCCAGTAGTATCGGGACTAGCGGGGGGGCCTCCCCGCAGTTCTTC